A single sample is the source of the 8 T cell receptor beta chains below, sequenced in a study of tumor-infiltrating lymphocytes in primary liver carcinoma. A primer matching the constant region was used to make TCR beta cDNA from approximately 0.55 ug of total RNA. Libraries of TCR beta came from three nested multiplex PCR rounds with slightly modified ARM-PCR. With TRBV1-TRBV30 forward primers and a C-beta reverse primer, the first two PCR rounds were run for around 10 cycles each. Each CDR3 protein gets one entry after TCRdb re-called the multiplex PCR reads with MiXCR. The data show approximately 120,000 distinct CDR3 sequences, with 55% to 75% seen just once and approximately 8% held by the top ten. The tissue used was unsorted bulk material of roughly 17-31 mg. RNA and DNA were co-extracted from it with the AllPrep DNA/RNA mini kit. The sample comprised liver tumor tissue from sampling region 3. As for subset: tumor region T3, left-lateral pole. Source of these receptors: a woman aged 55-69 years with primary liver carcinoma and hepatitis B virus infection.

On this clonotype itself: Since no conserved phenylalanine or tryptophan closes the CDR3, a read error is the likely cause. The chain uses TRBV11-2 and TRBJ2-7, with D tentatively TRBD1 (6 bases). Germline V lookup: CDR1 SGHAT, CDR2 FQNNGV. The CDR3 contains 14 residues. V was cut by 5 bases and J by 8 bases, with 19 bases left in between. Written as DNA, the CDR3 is TGTGCCAGCAGCCGCGACAGGACCTCGGACAAGCAGTACCTC. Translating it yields CASSRDRTSDKQYL.

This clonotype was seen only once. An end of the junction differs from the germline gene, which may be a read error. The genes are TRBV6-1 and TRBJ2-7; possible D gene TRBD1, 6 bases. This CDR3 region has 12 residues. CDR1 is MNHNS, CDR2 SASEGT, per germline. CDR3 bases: TGTGGCAGCGGACAGCGCTCCTACGAGCAGTACTTC. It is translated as CGSGQRSYEQYF.

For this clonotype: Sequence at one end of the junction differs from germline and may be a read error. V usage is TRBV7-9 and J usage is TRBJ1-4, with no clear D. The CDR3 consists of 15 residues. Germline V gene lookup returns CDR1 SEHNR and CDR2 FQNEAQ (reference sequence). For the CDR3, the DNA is TGTGCCAGCAACTTAGCAAGTCCGAAGGGTGAAAAACTGTTTTTT. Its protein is CASNLASPKGEKLFF. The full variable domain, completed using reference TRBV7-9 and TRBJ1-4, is DTGVSQNPRHKITKRGQNVTFRCDPISEHNRLYWYRQTLGQGPEFLTYFQNEAQLEKSRLLSDRFSAERPKGSFSTLEIQRTEQGDSAMYLCASNLASPKGEKLFFGSGTQLSVL.

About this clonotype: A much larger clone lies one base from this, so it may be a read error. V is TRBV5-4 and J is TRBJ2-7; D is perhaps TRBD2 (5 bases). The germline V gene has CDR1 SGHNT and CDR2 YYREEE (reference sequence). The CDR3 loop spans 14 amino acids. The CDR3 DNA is TGTGCCAGAAGCTTGGACTCAAACCTCTACGAGCAGTACTTC. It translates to CARSLDSNLYEQYF.

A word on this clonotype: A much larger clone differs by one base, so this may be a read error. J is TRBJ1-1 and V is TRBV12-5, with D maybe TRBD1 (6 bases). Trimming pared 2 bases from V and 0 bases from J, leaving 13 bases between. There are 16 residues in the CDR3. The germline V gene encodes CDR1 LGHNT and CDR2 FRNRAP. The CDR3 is CASGLPRGLLNTEAFF. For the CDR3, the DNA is TGTGCTAGTGGTTTGCCTCGGGGGCTTTTGAACACTGAAGCTTTCTTT.

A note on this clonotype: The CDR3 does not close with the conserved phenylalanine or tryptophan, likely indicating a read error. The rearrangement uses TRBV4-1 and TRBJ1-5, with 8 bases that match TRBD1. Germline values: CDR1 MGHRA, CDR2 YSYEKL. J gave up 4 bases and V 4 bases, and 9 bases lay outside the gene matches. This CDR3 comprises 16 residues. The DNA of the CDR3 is TGCGCCAGCAGCCTAGATCCAGGGGGCAAGAATCAGCCCCAGCATTTA. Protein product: CASSLDPGGKNQPQHL.

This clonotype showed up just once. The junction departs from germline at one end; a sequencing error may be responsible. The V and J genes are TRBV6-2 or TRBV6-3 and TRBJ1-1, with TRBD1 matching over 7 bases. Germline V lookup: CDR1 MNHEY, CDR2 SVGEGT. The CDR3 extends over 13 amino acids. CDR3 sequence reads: CASNLGGFTEAFF. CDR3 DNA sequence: TGTGCCAGCAACCTAGGGGGCTTCACTGAAGCTTTCTTC.

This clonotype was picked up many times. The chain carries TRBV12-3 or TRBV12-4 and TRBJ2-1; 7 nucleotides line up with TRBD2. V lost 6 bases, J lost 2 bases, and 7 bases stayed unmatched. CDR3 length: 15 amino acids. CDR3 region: CASRPGLRPYNEQFF. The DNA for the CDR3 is TGTGCCAGCAGGCCGGGACTACGACCCTACAATGAGCAGTTCTTC.